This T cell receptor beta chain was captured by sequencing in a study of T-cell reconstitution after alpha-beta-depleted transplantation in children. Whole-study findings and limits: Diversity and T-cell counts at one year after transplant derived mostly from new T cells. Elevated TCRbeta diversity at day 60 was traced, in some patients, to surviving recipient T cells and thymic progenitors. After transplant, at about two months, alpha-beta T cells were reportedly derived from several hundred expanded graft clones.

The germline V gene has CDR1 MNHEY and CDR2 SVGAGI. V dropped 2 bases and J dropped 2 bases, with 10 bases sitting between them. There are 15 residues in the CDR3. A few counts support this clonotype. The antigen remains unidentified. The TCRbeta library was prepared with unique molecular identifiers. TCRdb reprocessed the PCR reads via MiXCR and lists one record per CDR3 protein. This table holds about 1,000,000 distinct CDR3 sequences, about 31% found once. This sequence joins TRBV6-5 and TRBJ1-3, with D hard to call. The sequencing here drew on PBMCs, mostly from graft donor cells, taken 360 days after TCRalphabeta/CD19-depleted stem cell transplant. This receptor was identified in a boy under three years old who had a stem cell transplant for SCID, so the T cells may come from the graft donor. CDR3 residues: CASSYGPPPGNTIYF. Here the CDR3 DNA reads TGTGCCAGCAGTTACGGACCTCCACCTGGAAACACCATATATTTT.